The clone carrying this T cell receptor beta chain showed up just once. Measured with immunoSEQ multiplex PCR; TCRdb has only the in-frame clones, and not every one. The sample includes 75,000 to 95,000 clones, under 80% of them seen just once. This sample was taken from a study of blood T cell repertoires in COVID-19. Study-wide background: T cells, B-cell-depleted T cells, or PBMCs provided the cDNA or gDNA that served as material.

The CDR3 contains 12 residues. V was clipped by 6 bases and J by 8 bases, with 10 bases between them. The sample was peripheral blood. The rearrangement uses TRBV12-3 or TRBV12-4 and TRBJ2-2; maybe TRBD2 (5 bases). The sequence was obtained from a man aged 60 to 75 with COVID-19, enrolled during active disease. The CDR3 nucleotides are TGTGCCAGCAGCCGGCGGGTAGGGGAGCTGTTTTTT. Translated, it gives CASSRRVGELFF.